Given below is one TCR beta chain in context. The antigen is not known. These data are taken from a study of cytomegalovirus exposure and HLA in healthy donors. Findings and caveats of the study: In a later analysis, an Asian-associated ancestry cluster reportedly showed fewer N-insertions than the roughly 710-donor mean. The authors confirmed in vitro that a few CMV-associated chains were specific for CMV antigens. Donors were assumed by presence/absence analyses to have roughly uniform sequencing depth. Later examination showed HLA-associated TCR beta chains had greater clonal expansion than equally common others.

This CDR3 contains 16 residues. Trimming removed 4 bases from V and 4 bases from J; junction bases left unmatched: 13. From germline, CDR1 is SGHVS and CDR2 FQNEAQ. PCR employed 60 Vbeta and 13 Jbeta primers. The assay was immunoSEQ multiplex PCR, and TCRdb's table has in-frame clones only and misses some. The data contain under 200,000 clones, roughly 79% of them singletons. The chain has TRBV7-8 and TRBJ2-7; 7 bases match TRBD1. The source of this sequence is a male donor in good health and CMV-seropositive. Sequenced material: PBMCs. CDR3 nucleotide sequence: TGTGCCAGCAGCTATAGAGAGGGGGCGCGTTCTTACGAGCAGTACTTC. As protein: CASSYREGARSYEQYF. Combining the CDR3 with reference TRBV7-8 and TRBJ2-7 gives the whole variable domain GAGVSQSPRYKVAKRGQDVALRCDPISGHVSLFWYQQALGQGPEFLTYFQNEAQLDKSGLPSDRFFAERPEGSVSTLKIQRTQQEDSAVYLCASSYREGARSYEQYFGPGTRLTVT.